These 30 T cell receptor beta chains share one sample of origin, sequenced in a study of shared clonotypes between healthy human individuals. Clones were read by immunoSEQ multiplex PCR, and TCRdb kept only the in-frame ones, dropping some. The sample has 600,000 to 750,000 clones, 90% seen once; the top ten hold 34%. The sequencing input was memory CD8+ T cells from PBMCs. The subset was: CD45RO+ cells pooled with CCR7-negative TemRA cells. The source of these receptors is a man aged 18 to 30 in good health. Some clones in this sample may be carry-over from other donors' samples.

The V gene is TRBV7-9, the J gene TRBJ2-1; perhaps TRBD2 as D (5 bases). V lost 2 bases to trimming and J lost 7 bases, with 12 bases between them. From germline, CDR1 is SEHNR and CDR2 FQNEAQ (reference sequence). This CDR3 is 14 amino acids long. In DNA form, the CDR3 reads TGTGCCAGCAGCTTAATAGAAAGGGAGAATGAGCAGTTCTTC. It encodes CASSLIERENEQFF.

The chain is built from TRBV9 and TRBJ2-6; D might be TRBD1 (5 bases). V was shortened by 1 base and J by 4 bases, with 15 bases between the two germline ends. The CDR3 contains 17 residues. From germline, CDR1 is SGDLS and CDR2 YYNGEE. The CDR3 DNA sequence: TGTGCCAGCAGCGTACCGTTTCAGGGTTCGGGGGCCAACGTCCTGACTTTC. Its translation is CASSVPFQGSGANVLTF.

This chain uses TRBV5-4 with TRBJ2-7; the match to TRBD2 covers 15 bases. This CDR3 comprises 19 residues. CDR1 is SGHNT, CDR2 YYREEE, per germline (reference sequence). With V trimmed by 4 bases and J by 4 bases, 15 bases remained unmatched. This chain's CDR3 is CASSPSGLAGGPVGYEQYF. CDR3 bases: TGTGCCAGCAGCCCATCGGGACTAGCGGGAGGCCCTGTTGGGTACGAGCAGTACTTC.

The chain employs TRBV28 and TRBJ1-5; the match to TRBD1 covers 7 bases. V shed 6 bases and J 3 bases; nucleotides not matched to a gene: 5. Germline CDR1 and CDR2: MDHEN and SYDVKM. The length of the CDR3 is 14 residues. The DNA for the CDR3 is TGTGCCAGCAGGATCGACAGGGACAATCAGCCCCAGCATTTT. It is translated as CASRIDRDNQPQHF.

The gene calls are TRBV27 and TRBJ2-7; no clear D gene. CDR1 and CDR2 (germline): MNHEY, SMNVEV (reference sequence). The ends were cut back, 8 bases at V and 1 base at J, with 21 bases in the middle. This CDR3 has 16 amino acids. CDR3 sequence: CASAAPLASWSYEQYF. As DNA, the CDR3 is TGTGCCAGCGCCGCCCCCCTGGCTAGTTGGTCCTACGAGCAGTACTTC.

The V call is TRBV7-8, the J call TRBJ1-5, with TRBD1 as a possible D gene (5 bases). Germline V gives CDR1 SGHVS, CDR2 FQNEAQ. There are 15 residues in the CDR3. The V end was cut by 2 bases, the J end by 1 base, with 9 bases between. CDR3: CASSLQGRSNQPQHF. The CDR3 nucleotides read TGTGCCAGCAGCTTACAGGGTAGGAGCAATCAGCCCCAGCATTTT.

The genes are TRBV5-8 and TRBJ2-1; TRBD2 agrees at 9 bases. The CDR3 has 13 residues. J gave up 5 bases and V 7 bases, and 4 bases lay outside the gene matches. Germline lookup yields CDR1 SGHTS and CDR2 YDEGEE. CDR3 loop: CASRTSEDNEQFF. In nucleotides, the CDR3 is TGTGCCAGCCGGACTAGCGAAGACAATGAGCAGTTCTTC. Drawing the rest from reference TRBV5-8 and TRBJ2-1, the complete variable domain is EAGVTQSPTHLIKTRGQQATLRCSPISGHTSVYWYQQALGLGLQFLLWYDEGEERNRGNFPPRFSGRQFPNYSSELNVNALELEDSALYLCASRTSEDNEQFFGPGTRLTVL.

The chain couples TRBV28 to TRBJ1-2; 9 positions match TRBD1. Germline V gene data show CDR1 as MDHEN and CDR2 as SYDVKM. The CDR3 is made up of 15 amino acids. Germline trimming cut 0 bases from V and 3 bases from J; bases unmatched to any gene: 2. The CDR3 nucleotides read TGTGCCAGCAGTTTATGGGGACAGGGTGACTATGGCTACACCTTC. The encoded protein is CASSLWGQGDYGYTF.

The J gene is TRBJ2-4, the V gene TRBV19, with D tentatively TRBD2 (7 bases). The CDR3 has 14 amino acids. Deletions cut 6 bases from V and 9 bases from J, with 18 bases between. Germline-derived CDR1 and CDR2 are LNHDA and SQIVND (reference sequence). The CDR3, as DNA: TGTGCCAGTAGCACAAGGGGGGGGTGGAGCATTCAGTACTTC. Protein sequence: CASSTRGGWSIQYF.

The gene calls are TRBV6-5 and TRBJ2-7, with D unclear. Trimming removed 5 bases from V and 6 bases from J, with 14 bases in between. Germline V gives CDR1 MNHEY, CDR2 SVGAGI. This CDR3 region has 13 residues. CDR3 loop: CASSASETSEQYF. Here the CDR3 DNA reads TGTGCCAGCAGTGCCTCCGAGACCAGCGAGCAGTACTTC.

This sequence joins TRBV28 and TRBJ1-1; maybe TRBD1 (6 bases). V was pared by 1 base and J by 4 bases, with 16 bases between. In germline, CDR1 is MDHEN, CDR2 SYDVKM. The CDR3 length is 16 residues. The CDR3 region has the DNA TGTGCCAGCAGTTTATTGTTCGGGACACTTTTCACTGAAGCTTTCTTT. Amino acid sequence: CASSLLFGTLFTEAFF.

This chain connects TRBV19 to TRBJ2-7; D ambiguous. From germline, CDR1 is LNHDA and CDR2 SQIVND (reference sequence). V was clipped by 6 bases and J by 5 bases, with 17 bases between them. This CDR3 spans 14 amino acids. CDR3 amino acids: CASSTRGGEDEQYF. DNA of the CDR3: TGTGCCAGTAGCACGCGCGGTGGAGAAGACGAGCAGTACTTC.

V usage is TRBV27 and J usage is TRBJ1-1, with unresolved D. With 3 bases removed from V and 4 bases from J, the gap between germline ends came to 9 bases. Germline V gene lookup returns CDR1 MNHEY and CDR2 SMNVEV (reference sequence). The CDR3 is 13 amino acids. CDR3 sequence (DNA): TGTGCCAGCAGTTTGGGCCAGTTCACTGAAGCTTTCTTT. Protein: CASSLGQFTEAFF.

V and J are TRBV13 and TRBJ2-2; D may be TRBD1 (6 bases). The germline V gene has CDR1 PRHDT and CDR2 FYEKMQ (reference sequence). Trimming removed 5 bases at V and 6 bases at J, with 13 bases between. CDR3 length: 14 amino acids. Here the CDR3 DNA reads TGTGCCAGCAGCCAAGGGGGTAGGTCCGGGGAGCTGTTTTTT. Translating it yields CASSQGGRSGELFF.

The genes are TRBV4-2 and TRBJ2-3, with 8 bases fitting TRBD2. This CDR3 is built from 17 residues. V dropped 4 bases and J dropped 3; count of bases not matched to a gene: 12. The germline CDR1 and CDR2 sequences are LGHNA and YNFKEQ. In nucleotides, the CDR3 is TGTGCCAGCAGCCCAACATGGGGTAGCGGGATAACAGATACGCAGTATTTT. Translated, it gives CASSPTWGSGITDTQYF.

The V and J genes are TRBV7-6 and TRBJ2-7; D may be TRBD1 (6 bases). CDR1 and CDR2 (germline): SGHVS, FNYEAQ. This CDR3 is 16 amino acids long. Trimming took off 0 bases at V and 3 bases at J, with 15 bases between the two ends. The CDR3 coding sequence is TGTGCCAGCAGCTTAGCCCCTTGGGCAGGGGACTACGAGCAGTACTTC. Translating it yields CASSLAPWAGDYEQYF.

The chain is built from TRBV19 and TRBJ1-5, with D uncertain. CDR1 and CDR2 (germline): LNHDA, SQIVND (reference sequence). The germline V and J ends were trimmed by 3 bases and 6 bases, with 12 bases remaining between them. The CDR3 runs to 14 residues. The chain's CDR3 is CASSINGVAQPQHF. Written as DNA, the CDR3 is TGTGCCAGTAGTATTAACGGGGTTGCTCAGCCCCAGCATTTT.

This chain uses TRBV21-1 with TRBJ1-2. TRBV21-1 is recorded as a pseudogene. There are 14 residues in the CDR3. The CDR3 nucleotides are TGTGCCATTACTCGGGGCGACGCTAACTATGGCTACACCTTC. The encoded protein is CAITRGDANYGYTF.

This clone was picked up a small number of times. This chain connects TRBV2 to TRBJ2-4; the match to TRBD2 covers 14 bases. Germline loops: CDR1 SNHLY, CDR2 FYNNEI. Losses at the gene ends were 6 bases for V and 5 bases for J; bases not matched to a gene: 3. This CDR3 is built from 15 residues. The CDR3 here is CASRTGLAGENIQYF. The DNA for the CDR3 is TGTGCCAGCAGAACGGGACTAGCGGGAGAAAACATTCAGTACTTC.

As to this clone: The same CDR3 also results from other DNA sequences found in this sample. This chain links TRBV6-5 with TRBJ2-7; D is unclear. Germline assignment: CDR1 MNHEY and CDR2 SVGAGI. The V end lost 2 bases, the J end lost 0 bases, and 8 bases lay between the germline ends. The CDR3 spans 14 residues. The CDR3 loop reads CASSYGRSSYEQYF. The CDR3 DNA follows: TGTGCCAGCAGTTACGGCAGGAGCTCCTACGAGCAGTACTTC.

CDR3 DNA: TGTGCCAGCAGCTTTCAGATTCACTACGAGCAGTACTTC. Its protein product is CASSFQIHYEQYF. The chain employs TRBV5-4 and TRBJ2-7; no firm D call. The CDR3 is 13 residues long. Germline CDR1 is SGHNT and CDR2 is YYREEE (reference sequence). Trimming took 2 bases from V and 3 from J, leaving 9 bases between them.

The chain has TRBV19 and TRBJ2-5, with a tentative D call TRBD2 (5 bases). The CDR3 is made up of 13 amino acids. The germline V gene encodes CDR1 LNHDA and CDR2 SQIVND (reference sequence). V gave up 7 bases and J gave up 3 bases, with 12 bases separating them. CDR3 bases: TGTGCCAGTAAAGGGTGGAGGAAAGAGACCCAGTACTTC. This gives the protein CASKGWRKETQYF.

V is TRBV28 and J is TRBJ1-2; 7 positions match TRBD1. The CDR3 loop spans 15 amino acids. Losses at the gene ends were 7 bases for V and 0 bases for J; bases not matched to a gene: 8. Germline lookup yields CDR1 MDHEN and CDR2 SYDVKM. The CDR3 protein is CASIIDRASNYGYTF. The CDR3 nucleotides read TGTGCCAGCATTATAGACAGGGCTTCTAACTATGGCTACACCTTC.

This clone was seen at least ten times. V gene TRBV27 combines with J gene TRBJ1-1; D is unresolved. This CDR3 contains 15 residues. The germline V and J ends were trimmed by 3 bases and 0 bases, with 11 bases remaining between them. Germline assignment: CDR1 MNHEY and CDR2 SMNVEV (reference sequence). The CDR3, as DNA: TGTGCCAGCAGTTTGAGGGCAGCTTTGAACACTGAAGCTTTCTTT. Protein sequence: CASSLRAALNTEAFF.

This sequence joins TRBV30 and TRBJ2-7; 7 bases map to TRBD2. CDR1 is GTSNPN, CDR2 SVGIG, per germline (reference sequence). The CDR3 is 15 residues long. Trimming cost V 2 bases and J 7 bases; bases outside gene matches: 14. CDR3 DNA: TGTGCCTGGAGTCTTGAGGGGAGGGCCTTAAGTGAGCAGTACTTC. Translating it yields CAWSLEGRALSEQYF.

The chain links TRBV25-1 to TRBJ2-2; the D is unclear. CDR3 length equals 11 residues. Trimming shortened V by 6 bases and J by 8 bases, and 7 bases separated the two germline ends. CDR1 MGHDK and CDR2 SYGVNS come from the germline V gene. CDR3 loop: CASRGEGELFF. As DNA, the CDR3 is TGTGCCAGCAGGGGCGAAGGGGAGCTGTTTTTT.

The chain employs TRBV6-9 and TRBJ2-7; 7 bases align to TRBD2. J was trimmed by 4 bases and V by 6 bases; bases with no gene match: 12. Germline V gene data show CDR1 as MNHGY and CDR2 as SVAAGI. This CDR3 contains 15 residues. DNA of the CDR3: TGTGCCAGCAGCCACCCCCACGGGGGGAGTTACGAGCAGTACTTC. Its translation: CASSHPHGGSYEQYF.

V is TRBV27 and J is TRBJ2-7; the match to TRBD2 covers 7 bases. This CDR3 contains 17 residues. V gave up 5 bases and J gave up 1 base; unmatched junction bases: 14. The germline gives CDR1 MNHEY, CDR2 SMNVEV (reference sequence). The CDR3 region has the DNA TGTGCCAGCAGTAGCCCCCCGTGGTCTAGCGGTTCCTACGAGCAGTACTTC. Protein sequence: CASSSPPWSSGSYEQYF.

The rearrangement uses TRBV19 and TRBJ2-7, with 9 bases that match TRBD1. V shed 5 bases, J shed 5 bases, and the junction held 10 bases outside the gene matches. CDR1 and CDR2 from the germline V gene are LNHDA and SQIVND (reference sequence). The CDR3 has 15 amino acids. The CDR3 DNA follows: TGTGCCAGTAGTGTACTTCGGGACAGGGTCCACGAGCAGTACTTC. Translation: CASSVLRDRVHEQYF.

The V gene is TRBV5-4, the J gene TRBJ2-5; D call uncertain. V was clipped by 4 bases and J by 4 bases, with 5 bases between them. Germline values: CDR1 SGHNT, CDR2 YYREEE (reference sequence). This CDR3 contains 11 residues. The CDR3 nucleotides read TGTGCCAGCAGCCATTCAGAGACCCAGTACTTC. This encodes CASSHSETQYF. The whole variable domain, filled in from reference TRBV5-4 and TRBJ2-5, reads ETGVTQSPTHLIKTRGQQVTLRCSSQSGHNTVSWYQQALGQGPQFIFQYYREEENGRGNFPPRFSGLQFPNYSSELNVNALELDDSALYLCASSHSETQYFGPGTRLLVL.